These 30 T cell receptor beta chains share one sample of origin, sequenced in a study of T cells after yellow fever vaccination. MiXCR, run by TCRdb on the 5' RACE reads, gives a single entry per CDR3 protein. The sample yields around 350,000 distinct CDR3 sequences, 6.2% seen once. This specimen consisted of PBMCs, obtained 5 days after the yellow fever booster vaccination. The receptor source for this set is a man aged 25 to 40 who received the YFV17D yellow fever vaccine.

J is TRBJ2-5 and V is TRBV10-3; D not certain. CDR3 length: 14 residues. Trimming pared 7 bases from V and 2 bases from J, leaving 14 bases between. Looked up from germline, CDR1 is ENHRY and CDR2 is SYGVKD. CDR3 in DNA: TGTGCCATCAAAACAGAAGATTTTCAAGAGACCCAGTACTTC. As protein: CAIKTEDFQETQYF.

This clonotype was counted between two and nine times. J is TRBJ1-1 and V is TRBV19, with TRBD1 as a possible D gene (6 bases). The CDR3 is 14 residues long. V was cut by 7 bases and J by 5 bases, with 17 bases left in between. Germline V gives CDR1 LNHDA, CDR2 SQIVND (reference sequence). The CDR3 region is CASTMVQGRTEAFF. CDR3 DNA: TGTGCCAGTACCATGGTACAGGGACGGACTGAAGCTTTCTTT.

Notes on this clonotype: One junction end disagrees with the germline gene, perhaps due to a read error. The rearrangement links TRBV28 to TRBJ2-7; D ambiguous. CDR3 length equals 12 residues. Per the germline V gene, CDR1 is MDHEN and CDR2 is SYDVKM. The chain's CDR3 is CASILYRNEQYF. CDR3 nucleotide sequence: TGTGCCAGCATTTTATACCGAAACGAGCAGTACTTC.

CDR3 DNA: TGCAGTGCTAGGGACAGAAAAGCTAACTATGGCTACACCTTC. Residues: CSARDRKANYGYTF. V is TRBV20-1 and J is TRBJ1-2, with a tentative D call TRBD1 (6 bases). The germline V gene encodes CDR1 DFQATT and CDR2 SNEGSKA (reference sequence). The germline V and J ends were trimmed by 3 bases and 0 bases, with 11 bases remaining between them. This CDR3 spans 14 amino acids.

In its sample, this clonotype was seen a few times. V usage is TRBV11-3 and J usage is TRBJ2-2; D is unresolved. Between the trimmed V and J ends, which lost 6 bases and 4 bases, there was a span of 18 bases. The CDR3 totals 16 residues. Germline values: CDR1 SGHNT, CDR2 YENEEA. The CDR3 sequence is CASSMGFGPSTGELFF. Here the CDR3 DNA reads TGTGCCAGCAGTATGGGTTTCGGTCCGAGCACCGGGGAGCTGTTTTTT.

There are a few counts of this clonotype. This chain connects TRBV18 to TRBJ2-2; D unresolved. The V gene lost 1 base and the J gene lost 1 base, with 16 bases spanning the gap. The CDR3 is 18 residues long. CDR1 KGHSH and CDR2 LQKENI come from the germline V gene. CDR3 sequence reads: CASSPRYSLQWNTGELFF. The CDR3 bases are TGTGCCAGCTCACCACGTTACAGTCTTCAATGGAACACCGGGGAGCTGTTTTTT.

This clonotype was detected ten times or more. The J gene is TRBJ2-3, the V gene TRBV29-1; D is unresolved. The CDR3 consists of 15 residues. The V end lost 3 bases, the J end lost 3 bases, and 16 bases lay between the germline ends. The germline V gene has CDR1 SQVTM and CDR2 ANQGSEA. CDR3 sequence reads: CSVDEDRDSTDTQYF. In DNA form, the CDR3 reads TGCAGCGTTGATGAAGACCGAGACTCGACAGATACGCAGTATTTT.

This clonotype came up a few times. CDR3 sequence (DNA): TGTGCCACCAGTGAGCTTCGGGGATCCACCTACGAGCAGTACTTC. The encoded protein is CATSELRGSTYEQYF. This sequence joins TRBV24-1 and TRBJ2-7; a possible D gene is TRBD2 (5 bases). Looked up from germline, CDR1 is KGHDR and CDR2 is SFDVKD. Deletions cut 4 bases from V and 2 bases from J, with 14 bases between. This CDR3 region has 15 residues.

This chain uses TRBV10-3 with TRBJ2-7, with D possibly TRBD1 on 6 matching bases. Trimming shortened V by 8 bases and J by 2 bases, and 13 bases separated the two germline ends. The V gene's germline CDR1 is ENHRY and CDR2 SYGVKD. The CDR3 is 13 residues long. In nucleotides, the CDR3 is TGTGCCATCGGGGGCAGGTCCCCCTACGAGCAGTACTTC. Translated: CAIGGRSPYEQYF.

As for this clonotype: The junction departs from germline at one end; a sequencing error may be responsible. The chain is built from TRBV6-1 and TRBJ2-7, with 8 positions matching TRBD2. This CDR3 spans 17 amino acids. The germline CDR1 and CDR2 sequences are MNHNS and SASEGT. Here the CDR3 reads CASSQLTGGLISYGQYF. CDR3 bases: TGTGCCAGCAGCCAACTGACGGGAGGGCTCATCTCCTACGGGCAGTACTTC.

This rearrangement joins TRBV7-8 to TRBJ1-3, with a tentative D call TRBD1 (6 bases). The CDR3 is 15 amino acids. The germline gives CDR1 SGHVS, CDR2 FQNEAQ. Trimming shortened V by 4 bases and J by 7 bases, and 17 bases separated the two germline ends. The DNA for the CDR3 is TGTGCCAGCAGCTCTTTTCCGCAGGGGACGAACACCATATATTTT. Translation gives CASSSFPQGTNTIYF. Using reference TRBV7-8 and TRBJ1-3 for the parts outside the CDR3, the full variable domain is GAGVSQSPRYKVAKRGQDVALRCDPISGHVSLFWYQQALGQGPEFLTYFQNEAQLDKSGLPSDRFFAERPEGSVSTLKIQRTQQEDSAVYLCASSSFPQGTNTIYFGEGSWLTVV.

This clonotype was seen at least ten times. This sequence joins TRBV7-9 and TRBJ2-7, with a tentative D call TRBD2 (5 bases). Looked up from germline, CDR1 is SEHNR and CDR2 is FQNEAQ (reference sequence). The CDR3 spans 14 residues. V lost 1 base and J lost 0, with 7 bases in between. CDR3 in amino acids: CASSLGGGSYEQYF. DNA of the CDR3: TGTGCCAGCAGCTTAGGCGGAGGCTCCTACGAGCAGTACTTC.

This clonotype was detected only a few times. This sequence joins TRBV7-8 and TRBJ2-1, with no clear D. This CDR3 is built from 16 residues. The V gene's germline CDR1 is SGHVS and CDR2 FQNEAQ. V lost 2 bases and J 7 bases, leaving 18 bases between the germline ends. The CDR3 is CASSLRADGVLNEQFF. The CDR3 nucleotides are TGTGCCAGCAGCTTACGGGCGGATGGGGTACTAAATGAGCAGTTCTTC. The whole variable domain, filled in from reference TRBV7-8 and TRBJ2-1, reads GAGVSQSPRYKVAKRGQDVALRCDPISGHVSLFWYQQALGQGPEFLTYFQNEAQLDKSGLPSDRFFAERPEGSVSTLKIQRTQQEDSAVYLCASSLRADGVLNEQFFGPGTRLTVL.

V gene TRBV7-2 combines with J gene TRBJ2-1, with D possibly being TRBD1 or TRBD2 (5 bases each). This CDR3 contains 16 residues. V lost 0 bases and J 0 bases, leaving 9 bases between the germline ends. Germline CDR1 SGHTA, CDR2 FQGNSA. The CDR3 DNA reads TGTGCCAGCAGCTTAGCGGGGGTACCCTCCTACAATGAGCAGTTCTTC. Its translation: CASSLAGVPSYNEQFF.

This clonotype was observed many times. V is TRBV7-9 and J is TRBJ1-2; 8 bases are a match to TRBD1. The germline V gene encodes CDR1 SEHNR and CDR2 FQNEAQ (reference sequence). The V and J ends lost 5 bases and 3 bases, in that order; junction bases with no gene match: 5. This CDR3 region has 14 residues. The CDR3 region is CASSLTGDHYGYTF. CDR3 DNA sequence: TGTGCCAGCAGCCTGACAGGGGACCACTATGGCTACACCTTC. Using reference TRBV7-9 and TRBJ1-2 for the parts outside the CDR3, the full variable domain is DTGVSQNPRHKITKRGQNVTFRCDPISEHNRLYWYRQTLGQGPEFLTYFQNEAQLEKSRLLSDRFSAERPKGSFSTLEIQRTEQGDSAMYLCASSLTGDHYGYTFGSGTRLTVV.

This clonotype was counted a few times. V is TRBV5-5 and J is TRBJ2-7, with 7 bases identical to TRBD2. The CDR3 sequence is 15 residues long. Germline V gene data show CDR1 as SGHKS and CDR2 as YYEKEE (reference sequence). V lost 4 bases, J lost 7 bases, and 14 bases stayed unmatched. The DNA for the CDR3 is TGTGCCAGCAGCCCGACGGGGGAGGGATTGGGAGAGCAGTACTTC. Translation: CASSPTGEGLGEQYF.

This clonotype occurred many times. The gene calls are TRBV7-6 and TRBJ2-1, with 11 bases aligning to TRBD2. The CDR3 extends over 17 amino acids. After removal of 2 bases from V and 4 bases from J, the junction contained 7 bases not matched to a gene. In germline, CDR1 is SGHVS, CDR2 FNYEAQ. CDR3 DNA sequence: TGTGCCAGCAGCTTAAGTAGCGGGAGGGACAAATACAATGAGCAGTTCTTC. This sequence encodes CASSLSSGRDKYNEQFF.

This clonotype was found a few times. The V gene is TRBV11-2, the J gene TRBJ1-5; D uncertain. V was cut by 1 base and J by 2 bases, with 9 bases left in between. This CDR3 has 15 residues. Germline V gives CDR1 SGHAT, CDR2 FQNNGV. The CDR3 protein is CASSLANTRNQPQHF. In DNA, the CDR3 is TGTGCCAGCAGCTTAGCGAACACCCGCAATCAGCCCCAGCATTTT.

This clonotype was recorded a few times. The rearrangement joins TRBV20-1 to TRBJ2-7, with 8 bases lining up with TRBD1. Germline V gives CDR1 DFQATT, CDR2 SNEGSKA (reference sequence). The ends lost 5 bases at V and 5 bases at J; junction bases unmatched: 14. This CDR3 comprises 15 residues. CDR3 DNA sequence: TGCAGTGCTCACAAAAGGGACAGGTCCCGTCACGAGCAGTACTTC. Protein: CSAHKRDRSRHEQYF.

CDR3 coding DNA: TGTGCCAGCCGTCGGCAATCCTACGAGCAGTACTTC. Protein product: CASRRQSYEQYF. The V and J genes are TRBV2 and TRBJ2-7; no definite D call. Per the germline V gene, CDR1 is SNHLY and CDR2 is FYNNEI. The V end was cut by 8 bases, the J end by 1 base, with 9 bases between. This CDR3 is 12 amino acids long.

The V call is TRBV7-9, the J call TRBJ2-1; TRBD2 agrees at 9 bases. Trimming took 1 base from V and 7 from J; bases not matched to a gene: 8. Germline lookup yields CDR1 SEHNR and CDR2 FQNEAQ (reference sequence). The CDR3 has 16 amino acids. In DNA form, the CDR3 reads TGTGCCAGCAGCTTAGTCGGCCTAGCGGGATTGAATGAGCAGTTCTTC. Translated: CASSLVGLAGLNEQFF. Filled out from reference TRBV7-9 and TRBJ2-1, the complete variable domain reads DTGVSQNPRHKITKRGQNVTFRCDPISEHNRLYWYRQTLGQGPEFLTYFQNEAQLEKSRLLSDRFSAERPKGSFSTLEIQRTEQGDSAMYLCASSLVGLAGLNEQFFGPGTRLTVL.

The chain has TRBV4-3 and TRBJ2-1; 7 bases line up with TRBD2. Germline CDR1 reads LGHNA; CDR2 reads YSLEER. The CDR3 is made up of 14 amino acids. J gave up 9 bases and V 0 bases, and 5 bases lay outside the gene matches. The DNA of the CDR3 is TGCGCCAGCAGCCAAGATGGCGGGGGTCCTGAGCAGTTCTTC. Its protein product is CASSQDGGGPEQFF.

This clonotype has a handful of counts. The genes are TRBV29-1 and TRBJ2-7; 9 bases are shared with TRBD2. V lost 3 bases, J lost 3 bases, and 3 bases stayed unmatched. The CDR3 totals 13 residues. CDR1 and CDR2 (germline): SQVTM, ANQGSEA. CDR3 nucleotides: TGCAGCGTTGATGCGGGAGGGGACTACGAGCAGTACTTC. Translating it yields CSVDAGGDYEQYF.

This clonotype was counted at least ten times. The chain recombines TRBV21-1 with TRBJ2-7; TRBD2 is taken as the D call from the table, unchecked against the DNA. TRBV21-1 is annotated as a pseudogene. The CDR3 runs 15 residues. CDR3 DNA: TGTGCCAGCAGCAAACCACTAGCGGGAGGGGACGAGCAGTACTTC. This gives the protein CASSKPLAGGDEQYF.

This clonotype occurred many times. This chain links TRBV4-3 with TRBJ2-1; D not resolved. Germline lookup yields CDR1 LGHNA and CDR2 YSLEER. Between the trimmed V and J ends, which lost 0 bases and 10 bases, there was a span of 16 bases. This CDR3 spans 15 amino acids. This CDR3 is CASSQDGDSSREQFF. The DNA of the CDR3 is TGCGCCAGCAGCCAAGATGGCGACTCTTCACGCGAGCAGTTCTTC.

This clonotype has a count of ten or more. The chain has TRBV11-3 and TRBJ2-5; either TRBD1 or TRBD2 may fit D (5 bases each). The CDR3 has 14 amino acids. Trimming stripped 3 bases from V and 7 bases from J, with 15 bases between. CDR1 is SGHNT, CDR2 YENEEA, per germline. CDR3 region: CASSLEGTSPTQYF. The CDR3 DNA follows: TGTGCCAGCAGCTTGGAAGGGACGTCTCCGACCCAGTACTTC.

This clonotype was counted only a few times. This chain uses TRBV10-3 with TRBJ1-1; 7 nucleotides agree with TRBD1. The CDR3 is 13 amino acids. Trimming removed 6 bases from V and 5 bases from J; junction bases left unmatched: 6. Germline CDR1 ENHRY, CDR2 SYGVKD. The CDR3 bases are TGTGCCATCAGCCAGGCGACAGGGACTGAAGCTTTCTTT. Translation gives CAISQATGTEAFF.

This clonotype was found a few times. V usage is TRBV5-1 and J usage is TRBJ2-5, with 7 bases lining up with TRBD1. Germline values: CDR1 SGHRS, CDR2 YFSETQ. The CDR3 sequence is 16 residues long. The trim removed 0 bases at V and 5 bases at J, leaving 10 bases unmatched. The CDR3 bases are TGCGCCAGCAGCTTGGACCTGGTAAGGGGGCTGGAGACCCAGTACTTC. It encodes CASSLDLVRGLETQYF. Combining the CDR3 with reference TRBV5-1 and TRBJ2-5 gives the whole variable domain KAGVTQTPRYLIKTRGQQVTLSCSPISGHRSVSWYQQTPGQGLQFLFEYFSETQRNKGNFPGRFSGRQFSNSRSEMNVSTLELGDSALYLCASSLDLVRGLETQYFGPGTRLLVL.

This clonotype was seen more than once but under ten times. The chain carries TRBV25-1 and TRBJ2-7; 7 bases are shared with TRBD1. Per germline, CDR1 MGHDK and CDR2 SYGVNS. The CDR3 consists of 13 residues. The V segment lost 2 bases and the J segment 3 bases; nucleotides outside the gene matches: 1. The CDR3 bases are TGTGCCAGCAGTGAAGGGACAGTCTACGAGCAGTACTTC. The encoded protein is CASSEGTVYEQYF.

This clonotype was seen only a few times. The chain is built from TRBV7-6 and TRBJ2-5; 13 positions agree with TRBD2. J was trimmed by 5 bases and V by 5 bases; bases with no gene match: 11. The CDR3 contains 17 residues. CDR1 is SGHVS and CDR2 is FNYEAQ in the germline V gene. DNA for the CDR3: TGTGCCAGCAGCCTCGGACTAGCGGGAGTGGGGGTCGAGACCCAGTACTTC. It yields the protein CASSLGLAGVGVETQYF.